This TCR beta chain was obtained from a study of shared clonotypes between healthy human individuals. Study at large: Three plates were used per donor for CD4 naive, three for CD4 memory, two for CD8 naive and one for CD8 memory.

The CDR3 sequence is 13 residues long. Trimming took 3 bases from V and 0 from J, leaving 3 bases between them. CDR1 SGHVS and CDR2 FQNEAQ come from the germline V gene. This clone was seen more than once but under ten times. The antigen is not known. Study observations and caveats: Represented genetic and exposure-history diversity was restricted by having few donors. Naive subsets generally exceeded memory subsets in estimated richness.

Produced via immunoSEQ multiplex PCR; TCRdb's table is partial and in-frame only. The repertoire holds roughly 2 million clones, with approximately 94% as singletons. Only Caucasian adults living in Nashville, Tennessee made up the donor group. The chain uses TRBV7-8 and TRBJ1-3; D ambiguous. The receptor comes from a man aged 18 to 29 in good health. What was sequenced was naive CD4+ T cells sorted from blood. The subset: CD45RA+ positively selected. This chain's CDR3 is CASSFYSGNTIYF. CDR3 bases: TGTGCCAGCAGCTTCTACTCTGGAAACACCATATATTTT.